A selection of T cell receptor beta chains follows, all from one sample in a study of metastatic and nonmetastatic thyroid tumors. With MiXCR, TCRdb called clones anew from the PCR reads. This table holds 15,000 to 20,000 clones, around 14% found once. The sample taken for sequencing was blood. These receptors were obtained from a female donor with papillary thyroid cancer or a benign thyroid nodule (not recorded which). Some clones in this sample may be carry-over from other donors' samples. Both conserved end residues are part of each CDR3. The order of the fields is D gene, clone size, J gene, CDR3 length, V gene, CDR3 DNA, CDR3 protein. A D gene is named only where the DNA matches it firmly. Size is stated for part of the rows, as once, few or many counts, or as a class when the clone is expanded.

.	many	TRBJ1-3	16	TRBV9	TGTGCCAGCAGCGTAGCTACATCCGGCTCTGGAAACACCATATATTTT	CASSVATSGSGNTIYF
.	many	TRBJ2-4	11	TRBV28	TGTGCCAGCAGGCGAGGACTTTCTAAGTACTTC	CASRRGLSKYF
.	many	TRBJ2-1	13	TRBV29-1	TGCAGCGTTGGGGTAAGGAGCTACAATGAGCAGTTCTTC	CSVGVRSYNEQFF
.	many	TRBJ1-2	13	TRBV29-1	TGCAGCGTTGAAGGCCCTGCTGGGCCCCAGCGCACCTTC	CSVEGPAGPQRTF
.	many	TRBJ2-6	18	TRBV5-1	TGCGCCAGCAGCTTGGCCGGAGACATCAGGGCTGGGGCCAACGTCCTGACTTTC	CASSLAGDIRAGANVLTF
.	medium-sized	TRBJ2-7	16	TRBV6-5	TGTGCCAGCAGTTACTCCCGCGGGACGGCAACCTACGAGCAGTACTTC	CASSYSRGTATYEQYF
.	.	TRBJ2-3	15	TRBV9	TGTGCCAGCAGCGTAGCGGGTCAGACCACAGATACGCAGTATTTT	CASSVAGQTTDTQYF
TRBD1	medium-sized	TRBJ1-6	14	TRBV28	TGTGCCAGCTCTACGGGGACAGGGGGGTCACCCCTCCACTTT	CASSTGTGGSPLHF
TRBD1	many	TRBJ2-4	17	TRBV5-1	TGCGCCAGCAGCGCAGGGACAGGGGGCGGGGGTCAAAACATTCAGTACTTC	CASSAGTGGGGQNIQYF
.	.	TRBJ2-1	16	TRBV11-2	TGTGCCAGCAGCTTAGATCTTGGGGGATTGGGCAATGAGCAGTTCTTC	CASSLDLGGLGNEQFF
.	medium-sized	TRBJ2-7	15	TRBV27	TGTGCCAGCAGTTTACAGGGGGGCGGGCTCAACGAGCAGTACTTC	CASSLQGGGLNEQYF
.	.	TRBJ2-1	15	TRBV9	TGTGCCAGCAGCCCGGGCGGAGTGGGGTACAATGAGCAGTTCTTC	CASSPGGVGYNEQFF
.	many	TRBJ2-3	16	TRBV5-1	TGCGCCAGCAGCTTGGATCCGGTTGAGAGAGCAGATACGCAGTATTTT	CASSLDPVERADTQYF
.	few	TRBJ1-1	15	TRBV6-2/TRBV6-3	TGTGCCAGCAATCCCGCCCAGGTGGGGAACACTGAAGCTTTCTTT	CASNPAQVGNTEAFF
.	many	TRBJ2-7	14	TRBV7-9	TGTGCCAGCAGCTTAGACCCACGAGGCTCCGAGCAGTACTTC	CASSLDPRGSEQYF
TRBD1	medium-sized	TRBJ1-2	13	TRBV2	TGTGCCAGCAGGACAGGGGGCGCCGGTGGCTACACCTTC	CASRTGGAGGYTF